The 23 T cell receptor beta chains given below trace back to one sample, sequenced in a study of blood T cell repertoires in COVID-19 (dated by TCRdb to about 2020). Libraries were built with the immunoSEQ multiplex PCR assay. Drawn from immuneACCESS, this table holds only the in-frame rearrangements with V and J called that TCRdb kept. Clones are partly lost; checked studies trace under half to an unresolved V gene and leave the rest unexplained. The sample yields approximately 260,000 clones; 82% were counted once. Together, the top ten hold 4.9% of the sample. The sequenced sample consisted of peripheral blood. All receptors derive from an elderly woman with active or convalescent COVID-19.

The chain joins TRBV4-1 to TRBJ2-7, with 14 positions matching TRBD2. Germline V gene sequence: CDR1 MGHRA, CDR2 YSYEKL. This CDR3 contains 16 residues. V lost 0 bases and J lost 8; bases outside the gene matches: 6. This CDR3 is CASSQDSGLAGGQQYF. CDR3 nucleotide sequence: TGCGCCAGCAGCCAAGATAGTGGACTAGCGGGAGGCCAGCAGTACTTC.

The gene calls are TRBV18 and TRBJ2-2; TRBD1 aligns across 8 bases. The trim removed 3 bases at V and 3 bases at J, leaving 3 bases unmatched. The germline CDR1 and CDR2 sequences are KGHSH and LQKENI. CDR3 length: 15 amino acids. As DNA, the CDR3 is TGTGCCAGCTCACCTCAACAGGGGGACACCGGGGAGCTGTTTTTT. Protein product: CASSPQQGDTGELFF.

As concerns this clone: This same CDR3 is encoded by further DNA sequences in the sample. V is TRBV5-1 and J is TRBJ2-7, with 7 bases matching TRBD1. V was clipped by 0 bases and J by 2 bases; unmatched bases: 2. The CDR3 is 14 amino acids. CDR1 and CDR2 (germline): SGHRS, YFSETQ. CDR3 protein: CASSLDRGTYEQYF. In DNA, the CDR3 is TGCGCCAGCAGCTTGGACAGGGGAACCTACGAGCAGTACTTC. Full variable domain (remainder filled in from reference TRBV5-1 and TRBJ2-7): KAGVTQTPRYLIKTRGQQVTLSCSPISGHRSVSWYQQTPGQGLQFLFEYFSETQRNKGNFPGRFSGRQFSNSRSEMNVSTLELGDSALYLCASSLDRGTYEQYFGPGTRLTVT.

Here the CDR3 reads CASSLGGPTNEKLFF. The CDR3 DNA reads TGCGCCAGCAGCTTGGGGGGGCCAACTAATGAAAAACTGTTTTTT. This rearrangement joins TRBV5-1 to TRBJ1-4; TRBD1 might be the D (6 bases). Germline-derived CDR1 and CDR2 are SGHRS and YFSETQ. Trimming removed 0 bases at V and 0 bases at J, with 6 bases between. The CDR3 runs to 15 residues.

V gene TRBV4-2 combines with J gene TRBJ2-3, with TRBD2 identical over 10 bases. Germline CDR1 reads LGHNA; CDR2 reads YNFKEQ. The CDR3 covers 16 residues. V was pared by 3 bases and J by 2 bases, with 5 bases of the junction left unmatched. Here the CDR3 DNA reads TGTGCCAGCAGCCAGTTAGCGGGGGGAAACACAGATACGCAGTATTTT. Its translation: CASSQLAGGNTDTQYF.

Here the CDR3 reads CASSPGTGYYEQYF. The CDR3 nucleotides are TGCGCCAGCAGCCCAGGGACAGGTTACTACGAGCAGTACTTC. The chain recombines TRBV5-1 with TRBJ2-7; 8 bases fit TRBD1. The germline V gene encodes CDR1 SGHRS and CDR2 YFSETQ. This CDR3 contains 14 residues. The J segment lost 3 bases and the V segment lost 4 bases, leaving 6 bases of the junction unmatched.

As DNA, the CDR3 is TGCAGCGTTGAAAGGGACAGGGGTTCAGGGGGCTACACCTTC. This encodes CSVERDRGSGGYTF. The rearrangement uses TRBV29-1 and TRBJ1-2, with 10 bases that match TRBD1. This CDR3 region has 14 residues. Germline CDR1 SQVTM, CDR2 ANQGSEA. The trim removed 2 bases at V and 8 bases at J, leaving 8 bases unmatched.

The chain joins TRBV3-1 (or the pseudogene TRBV3-2) to TRBJ2-7; no clear D. The V end lost 2 bases, the J end lost 5 bases, and 13 bases lay between the germline ends. CDR1 and CDR2 from the germline V gene are LGHDT and YNNKEL (reference sequence). CDR3 length: 14 residues. CDR3 in amino acids: CASSQIQASDEQYF. CDR3 nucleotide sequence: TGTGCCAGCAGCCAAATTCAGGCCTCGGACGAGCAGTACTTC.

The chain recombines TRBV6-4 with TRBJ2-1; possibly TRBD1 for D (5 bases). V dropped 2 bases and J dropped 13 bases, with 12 bases sitting between them. Germline V gene data show CDR1 as MRHNA and CDR2 as SNTAGT. The CDR3 is 12 amino acids. In DNA form, the CDR3 reads TGTGCCAGCAGTGACAGGGGATCGGAACAGTTCTTC. Its protein is CASSDRGSEQFF.

The CDR3 is CASSQTTGSYGYTF. The DNA of the CDR3 is TGTGCCAGCAGCCAGACGACAGGGAGCTATGGCTACACCTTC. V is TRBV14 and J is TRBJ1-2; 7 bases agree with TRBD1. The CDR3 spans 14 residues. CDR1 SGHDN and CDR2 FVKESK come from the germline V gene. After removal of 3 bases from V and 4 bases from J, the junction contained 5 bases not matched to a gene. Using reference TRBV14 and TRBJ1-2 for the parts outside the CDR3, the full variable domain is EAGVTQFPSHSVIEKGQTVTLRCDPISGHDNLYWYRRVMGKEIKFLLHFVKESKQDESGMPNNRFLAERTGGTYSTLKVQPAELEDSGVYFCASSQTTGSYGYTFGSGTRLTVV.

This clone has a single count. The chain is built from TRBV3-1 (or the pseudogene TRBV3-2) and TRBJ2-3; 9 bases agree with TRBD2. Germline CDR1 and CDR2: LGHDT and YNNKEL (reference sequence). This CDR3 contains 16 residues. Trimming cost V 5 bases and J 0 bases; bases outside gene matches: 6. CDR3 bases: TGTGCCAGCAGCGAGCAAACTAGCGGGAGCACAGATACGCAGTATTTT. Translating it yields CASSEQTSGSTDTQYF.

The J gene is TRBJ1-5, the V gene TRBV28, with 10 bases identical to TRBD1. The CDR3 runs to 14 residues. The ends lost 6 bases at V and 7 bases at J; junction bases unmatched: 6. From germline, CDR1 is MDHEN and CDR2 SYDVKM. The DNA of the CDR3 is TGTGCCAGCAGCCCGACAGGGGGCGGGCAGCCCCAGCATTTT. Translated, it gives CASSPTGGGQPQHF. Drawing the rest from reference TRBV28 and TRBJ1-5, the complete variable domain is DVKVTQSSRYLVKRTGEKVFLECVQDMDHENMFWYRQDPGLGLRLIYFSYDVKMKEKGDIPEGYSVSREKKERFSLILESASTNQTSMYLCASSPTGGGQPQHFGDGTRLSIL.

The chain couples TRBV29-1 to TRBJ2-1; no definite D call. With 7 bases removed from V and 3 bases from J, the gap between germline ends came to 13 bases. The germline CDR1 and CDR2 sequences are SQVTM and ANQGSEA. CDR3 length equals 13 residues. This CDR3 is CSALKPLYNEQFF. CDR3 nucleotides: TGCAGCGCACTAAAGCCCCTCTACAATGAGCAGTTCTTC.

This clone was found many times. The chain is built from TRBV5-4 and TRBJ1-6, with TRBD1 identical over 7 bases. From germline, CDR1 is SGHNT and CDR2 YYREEE (reference sequence). The length of the CDR3 is 16 residues. J gave up 9 bases and V 4 bases, and 13 bases lay outside the gene matches. DNA of the CDR3: TGTGCCAGCAGCCTCGACAGGGTAAGGGGTATTTCACCCCTCCACTTT. It is translated as CASSLDRVRGISPLHF. Filled out from reference TRBV5-4 and TRBJ1-6, the complete variable domain reads ETGVTQSPTHLIKTRGQQVTLRCSSQSGHNTVSWYQQALGQGPQFIFQYYREEENGRGNFPPRFSGLQFPNYSSELNVNALELDDSALYLCASSLDRVRGISPLHFGNGTRLTVT.

This sequence joins TRBV7-2 and TRBJ1-3, with TRBD1 matching over 9 bases. V gave up 5 bases and J gave up 0 bases; unmatched junction bases: 5. Germline-derived CDR1 and CDR2 are SGHTA and FQGNSA. The CDR3 contains 16 residues. The CDR3 DNA sequence: TGTGCCAGCAGCACCGGGACAGGGTTCTCTGGAAACACCATATATTTT. The encoded protein is CASSTGTGFSGNTIYF.

The sample holds one count of this clone. The chain combines TRBV2 with TRBJ1-6; no clear D gene. Trimming left V 6 bases short and J 7 bases short, with 13 bases between. This CDR3 contains 14 residues. The germline V gene encodes CDR1 SNHLY and CDR2 FYNNEI. The CDR3 sequence is CASSVTIPNSPLHF. In nucleotides, the CDR3 is TGTGCCAGCAGCGTGACAATCCCCAATTCACCCCTCCACTTT.

This chain joins TRBV5-4 and TRBJ1-6, with unresolved D. This CDR3 region has 13 residues. Germline V gives CDR1 SGHNT, CDR2 YYREEE (reference sequence). Trimming shortened V by 4 bases and J by 11 bases, and 13 bases separated the two germline ends. CDR3 nucleotides: TGTGCCAGCAGCCTAACCGGGAACACACCCCTCCACTTT. It translates to CASSLTGNTPLHF.

The chain links TRBV27 to TRBJ2-7, with D maybe TRBD2 (5 bases). The CDR3 is 14 amino acids. V lost 0 bases, J lost 2 bases, and 8 bases lay in between. CDR1 is MNHEY, CDR2 SMNVEV, per germline (reference sequence). DNA of the CDR3: TGTGCCAGCAGTTTATCGCACGGGACCTACGAGCAGTACTTC. It specifies CASSLSHGTYEQYF.

The chain carries TRBV18 and TRBJ1-1; D remains unclear. V shed 5 bases and J shed 4 bases, with 17 bases lying between them. Germline CDR1 KGHSH, CDR2 LQKENI. CDR3 length: 15 amino acids. The CDR3 is CASSESRSGFTEAFF. The CDR3 nucleotides read TGTGCCAGCTCAGAATCTAGGTCCGGCTTCACTGAAGCTTTCTTT.

This clone was recorded at least ten times. This chain connects TRBV5-5 to TRBJ1-2; D possibly corresponds to TRBD1 (6 bases). The CDR3 runs 15 residues. The germline V gene encodes CDR1 SGHKS and CDR2 YYEKEE (reference sequence). V was trimmed by 0 bases and J by 4 bases, leaving 13 bases between them. The CDR3 nucleotides are TGTGCCAGCAGCTTGGCCTCACAGGGAAGCTATGGCTACACCTTC. Translating gives CASSLASQGSYGYTF.

The rearrangement links TRBV10-2 to TRBJ1-5; 8 nucleotides agree with TRBD1. The germline CDR1 and CDR2 sequences are WSHSY and SAAADI. The V segment lost 2 bases and the J segment 9 bases; nucleotides outside the gene matches: 15. The CDR3 runs 17 residues. CDR3 amino acids: CASSEIQTGALGWPQHF. The CDR3 DNA reads as TGCGCCAGCAGTGAGATTCAGACAGGGGCCCTCGGATGGCCCCAGCATTTT.

This rearrangement joins TRBV28 to TRBJ1-4; tentatively, D is TRBD1 (6 bases). The V gene lost 6 bases and the J gene lost 5 bases, with 16 bases spanning the gap. This CDR3 contains 15 residues. The V gene's germline CDR1 is MDHEN and CDR2 SYDVKM. CDR3 DNA: TGTGCCAGCAGAAATCCGGGACACCCCAATGAAAAACTGTTTTTT. Its translation is CASRNPGHPNEKLFF.

CDR3 loop: CASSLSTLKRQGSSGNTIYF. In DNA form, the CDR3 reads TGTGCCAGCAGTTTATCCACCCTTAAGAGACAGGGAAGCTCTGGAAACACCATATATTTT. This chain joins TRBV28 and TRBJ1-3, with 7 bases lining up with TRBD1. The germline CDR1 and CDR2 sequences are MDHEN and SYDVKM. The CDR3 contains 20 residues. The ends lost 1 base at V and 0 bases at J; junction bases unmatched: 15.